This T cell receptor (beta chain) came from a study of blood T cell repertoires in COVID-19. Study-wide background: T cells, B-cell-depleted T cells, or PBMCs supplied cDNA or gDNA.

Assay used: immunoSEQ multiplex PCR; TCRdb lists only in-frame clones, some missing. Of about 93,000 clones listed, roughly 89% are singletons. Germline CDR1 is SGHRS and CDR2 is YFSETQ. V was shortened by 6 bases and J by 8 bases, with 14 bases between the two germline ends. The CDR3 extends over 12 amino acids. The specimen sequenced was peripheral blood. The rearrangement uses TRBV5-1 and TRBJ1-1, with D perhaps matching TRBD1 (6 bases). This receptor was identified in a man in his 60s with COVID-19, enrolled during active disease. Written as DNA, the CDR3 is TGCGCCAGCACCGGACAGAACCTCGAAGCTTTCTTT. This gives the protein CASTGQNLEAFF.